This TCR beta chain derives from a study of T cells in localized non-small cell lung cancer. Method: immunoSEQ multiplex PCR; TCRdb's copy keeps in-frame clones and lacks some. This table holds some 90,000 clones, about 87% found once. A remark on this clone: As yet, its antigen is unknown.

Study-wide results and limits: Longer overall survival associated with higher blood T cell density; shorter survival with higher adjacent-lung clonality. Turning up in adjacent lung were a median approximately 60 of the top 100 tumor clones. Uninvolved adjacent lung had higher T cell clonality than tumor and all other tissues. Only one tumor region was sequenced, so heterogeneity remains possible.

The material was peripheral blood, obtained before any cancer treatment. This receptor was identified in a man between 40 and 70 years old with stage I squamous cell lung carcinoma.

Here the CDR3 DNA reads TGTGCCTGGAGTAATAAGTCAGGGGTTCGGTATGGCTACACCTTC. Protein: CAWSNKSGVRYGYTF. The chain uses TRBV30 and TRBJ1-2; possible D gene TRBD1, 6 bases. Trimming shortened V by 2 bases and J by 5 bases, and 18 bases separated the two germline ends. Germline V CDR1 and CDR2: GTSNPN, SVGIG (reference sequence). This CDR3 contains 15 residues.